The clone carrying this T cell receptor (beta chain) was recorded only once. In the authors' workflow: Scientists estimated how many nucleated cells there were by amplifying reference gene primers. Profiling relied on immunoSEQ multiplex PCR, and the TCRdb table lists in-frame clones only, not all of them. That table gives V, J and clone size, and the DNA gave D and trimming. The data hold 120,000 or so clones, with roughly 90% observed a single time. This entry belongs to a study of blood T cell repertoires in COVID-19. About the research overall: The origin of the acute and convalescent COVID-19 samples was the United States, Italy and Spain. Sources were T cells, B-cell-depleted T cells, or PBMCs; the material itself was cDNA or gDNA.

CDR1 and CDR2 (germline): SQVTM, ANQGSEA. The V segment lost 7 bases and the J segment 5 bases; nucleotides outside the gene matches: 12. This CDR3 has 16 residues. The origin of this receptor is a man aged 45-65 years with acute or convalescent COVID-19. The sequenced sample consisted of peripheral blood. The V gene is TRBV29-1, the J gene TRBJ2-1; 12 bases are a match to TRBD2. The CDR3 is CSAPAGGLAGHNEQFF. The CDR3 bases are TGCAGCGCACCAGCAGGGGGACTAGCGGGCCACAATGAGCAGTTCTTC.